Shown below are 10 T cell receptor beta chains from a single sample sequenced in a study of T cells in Graves' hyperthyroidism and ophthalmopathy. Amplification of TCR beta CDR3 regions was performed using RNA transcripts as template. First-round RT-PCR of the TCR CDR3 relied on the HTBI primer set. One entry per CDR3 protein, called by TCRdb with MiXCR from the multiplex PCR reads. This sample has about 300,000 distinct CDR3 sequences, with approximately 12% found just once. Sequencing input: blood. The receptors come from a woman aged 25 to 39 with Graves' hyperthyroidism that later progressed to Graves' ophthalmopathy.

V usage is TRBV7-3 and J usage is TRBJ2-1; a weak D match, TRBD2 (6 bases). Germline CDR1 is SGHTA and CDR2 is FQGTGA. Trimming took off 5 bases at V and 7 bases at J, with 18 bases between the two ends. The CDR3 has 15 amino acids. The chain's CDR3 is CASSQPGGSGNEQFF. Written as DNA, the CDR3 is TGTGCCAGCAGCCAACCCGGGGGAAGTGGGAATGAGCAGTTCTTC.

Many counts were recorded for this clonotype. V and J are TRBV19 and TRBJ2-1, with TRBD1 matching 8 bases. CDR1 is LNHDA, CDR2 SQIVND, per germline (reference sequence). V lost 3 bases to trimming and J lost 9 bases; unmatched junction nucleotides: 10. There are 15 residues in the CDR3. The CDR3 is CASSIGTGLIGEQFF. CDR3 nucleotides: TGTGCCAGTAGTATCGGGACAGGATTGATAGGTGAGCAGTTCTTC.

Of note for this clonotype: A much larger clone differs by one base, so this may be a read error. J is TRBJ1-1 and V is TRBV6-4; possibly TRBD1 for D (5 bases). CDR3 length equals 11 residues. The germline V gene encodes CDR1 MRHNA and CDR2 SNTAGT. Trimming left V 8 bases short and J 11 bases short, with 15 bases between. The CDR3 coding sequence is TGTGCCAGCGGGGACGTTCAGAAGGCTTTCTTT. Its translation is CASGDVQKAFF.

This clonotype was seen ten or more times. This chain links TRBV20-1 with TRBJ2-5; 12 nucleotides agree with TRBD2. The CDR3 has 15 amino acids. V lost 0 bases to trimming and J lost 4 bases; unmatched junction nucleotides: 3. Germline assignment: CDR1 DFQATT and CDR2 SNEGSKA (reference sequence). DNA for the CDR3: TGCAGTGCTAGAGATGAACTAGCGGGAGGAGAGACCCAGTACTTC. Translating gives CSARDELAGGETQYF.

This clonotype was found many times. The V call is TRBV4-1, the J call TRBJ2-1; 14 bases agree with TRBD2. The CDR3 runs to 16 residues. CDR1 and CDR2 from the germline V gene are MGHRA and YSYEKL. V trimming: 1 base; J trimming: 6 bases; junction bases outside the gene matches: 2. CDR3 in DNA: TGCGCCAGCAGCCAAGCTGGACTAGCGGGAGGCAATGAGCAGTTCTTC. Translating it yields CASSQAGLAGGNEQFF.

This clonotype has at least ten counts. V and J are TRBV7-8 and TRBJ2-5; TRBD1 matches 9 bases. J was trimmed by 0 bases and V by 4 bases; bases with no gene match: 9. Germline V CDR1 and CDR2: SGHVS, FQNEAQ. The CDR3 is 17 residues long. CDR3 amino acids: CASSWTGEEGYQETQYF. CDR3 nucleotides: TGTGCCAGCAGCTGGACAGGGGAGGAGGGGTACCAAGAGACCCAGTACTTC.

This clonotype has ten or more counts. V gene TRBV28 combines with J gene TRBJ1-1; D is uncertain. This CDR3 spans 15 amino acids. Per germline, CDR1 MDHEN and CDR2 SYDVKM. Trimming took off 5 bases at V and 1 base at J, with 14 bases between the two ends. As DNA, the CDR3 is TGTGCCAGCAGTCCCTTGACACGGGCGAACACTGAAGCTTTCTTT. Its translation is CASSPLTRANTEAFF.

This clonotype was detected ten times or more. The chain recombines TRBV4-1 with TRBJ1-2; D unresolved. Deletions cut 3 bases from V and 8 bases from J, with 16 bases between. The CDR3 length is 14 residues. Per germline, CDR1 MGHRA and CDR2 YSYEKL. CDR3 nucleotide sequence: TGCGCCAGCAGCCAGCCCACCCCGGCCTACGGCTACACCTTC. This sequence encodes CASSQPTPAYGYTF.

This clonotype was seen ten or more times. V usage is TRBV7-3 and J usage is TRBJ2-2; possibly TRBD1 for D (6 bases). V gave up 6 bases and J gave up 6 bases, with 20 bases separating them. In germline, CDR1 is SGHTA, CDR2 FQGTGA. The CDR3 loop spans 16 amino acids. CDR3 bases: TGTGCCAGCAGGAAGACTTGGACAGAAGGAGCCGGGGAGCTGTTTTTT. Protein sequence: CASRKTWTEGAGELFF. Combining the CDR3 with reference TRBV7-3 and TRBJ2-2 gives the whole variable domain GAGVSQTPSNKVTEKGKYVELRCDPISGHTALYWYRQSLGQGPEFLIYFQGTGAADDSGLPNDRFFAVRPEGSVSTLKIQRTERGDSAVYLCASRKTWTEGAGELFFGEGSRLTVL.

There are a few counts of this clonotype. CDR3 bases: TGCGCCAGCAGCCAAGAATCCAGCGGATCCTCCTACAATGAGCAGTTCTTC. Amino acid sequence: CASSQESSGSSYNEQFF. The genes are TRBV4-1 and TRBJ2-1, with D possibly TRBD2 on 5 matching bases. The CDR3 has 17 amino acids. Germline V CDR1 and CDR2: MGHRA, YSYEKL. The germline V and J ends were trimmed by 0 bases and 0 bases, with 12 bases remaining between them.